This is a list of T cell receptor beta chains from one sample in a study of blood T cell repertoires in COVID-19. Assay: immunoSEQ multiplex PCR; the TCRdb copy retains only in-frame clones and omits some. The sample gives some 160,000 clones, roughly 90% of which show up once; roughly 4.5% is in the top ten. Sequencing was performed on peripheral blood. The receptors originated from a man in his late teens or twenties with COVID-19, enrolled during active disease. CDR3s include the opening cysteine and the closing phenylalanine or tryptophan. Each record gives: J gene, CDR3 length, V gene, clone size, D gene, CDR3 DNA, CDR3 protein. D genes are given only for firm matches. Expanded clones get a size class; other rows say once, few or many, or leave the size out.

TRBJ2-7 | 15 | TRBV7-9 | NA | TRBD1 | TGTGCCAGCATACCGCCTGGACAGGGGACCTACGAGCAGTACTTC | CASIPPGQGTYEQYF
TRBJ2-7 | 13 | TRBV28 | once | NA | TGTGCCAGCATCACCCGAGGGTCCTACGAGCAGTACTTC | CASITRGSYEQYF
TRBJ2-7 | 16 | TRBV27 | NA | NA | TGTGCCAGCAGACTCCTTGCGGGACCGAACTCCTACGAGCAGTACTTC | CASRLLAGPNSYEQYF
TRBJ2-3 | 14 | TRBV7-2 | NA | TRBD2 | TGTGCCAGCAGCTCCCATAGCGGGAGGGATACGCAGTATTTT | CASSSHSGRDTQYF
TRBJ2-2 | 15 | TRBV5-6 | few | NA | TGTGCCAGCAGCTTTGGGGCCCCGAACACCGGGGAGCTGTTTTTT | CASSFGAPNTGELFF
TRBJ2-3 | 16 | TRBV24-1 | NA | TRBD2 | TGTGCCACCAGTGATCCTAGCGGGAGACCCACAGATACGCAGTATTTT | CATSDPSGRPTDTQYF
TRBJ1-2 | 12 | TRBV13 | NA | NA | TGTGCCAGCAGCTTACGGGTATATGGCTACACCTTC | CASSLRVYGYTF
TRBJ1-4 | 15 | TRBV5-4 | NA | TRBD1 | TGTGCCAGCAGTTATGGACAGGGGGTACATGAAAAACTGTTTTTT | CASSYGQGVHEKLFF
TRBJ1-4 | 16 | TRBV7-9 | NA | NA | TGTGCCAGCAGCCCCGGGGAAGGAGCAACTAATGAAAAACTGCTTTTT | CASSPGEGATNEKLLF
TRBJ1-3 | 15 | TRBV28 | NA | NA | TGTGCCAGCACCCATGGAGGAGGGGCTGGAAACACCATATATTTT | CASTHGGGAGNTIYF
TRBJ2-5 | 18 | TRBV7-6 | NA | TRBD2 | TGTGCCAGCAGACTGGGGACTAGCGGGAGTGGGAGGGGAGAGACCCAGTACTTC | CASRLGTSGSGRGETQYF
TRBJ2-3 | 15 | TRBV11-2 | NA | NA | TGTGCCAGCAGCTTAGATGGCGGTTACACAGATACGCAGTATTTT | CASSLDGGYTDTQYF
TRBJ2-1 | 11 | TRBV29-1 | NA | NA | TGCAGCGTCGTACAGACGGATGAGCAGTTCTTC | CSVVQTDEQFF
TRBJ1-5 | 18 | TRBV24-1 | NA | NA | TGTGCCACCAGTGATTTGGTGCAGGGGAGTGGGATAAGTCAGCCCCAGCATTTT | CATSDLVQGSGISQPQHF
TRBJ2-2 | 17 | TRBV28 | NA | TRBD1 | TGTGCCAGCAGTTTATCAGTCAGGGGGCGGGACACCGGGGAGCTGTTTTTT | CASSLSVRGRDTGELFF
TRBJ2-2 | 17 | TRBV5-1 | NA | NA | TGCGCCAGCAGCTTGGGTATTGCAGGGTCGGGCACCGGGGAGCTGTTTTTT | CASSLGIAGSGTGELFF
TRBJ2-4 | 13 | TRBV24-1 | NA | TRBD2 | TGTGCCACCAGTGGAACGCCCGGAGCGGGAGGAGAGTTC | CATSGTPGAGGEF
TRBJ1-2 | 19 | TRBV28 | NA | TRBD1 | TGTGCCAGCAGTTCCATAGCAACCGCCCCGACAGGGGGTACGTATGGCTACACCTTC | CASSSIATAPTGGTYGYTF
TRBJ2-5 | 17 | TRBV5-1 | NA | TRBD2 | TGCGCCAGCAGCCCGGACGGGGGACTAGCCTCGGGGGAGACCCAGTACTTC | CASSPDGGLASGETQYF
TRBJ1-3 | 14 | TRBV28 | NA | TRBD1 | TGTGCCAGCAGTCCCGGGACAGTCAGAAACACCATATATTTT | CASSPGTVRNTIYF
TRBJ1-6 | 17 | TRBV9 | NA | TRBD1 | TGTGCCAGCAGCGGACGACAGGGAACCCTTCTGGATTCACCCCTCCACTTT | CASSGRQGTLLDSPLHF
TRBJ1-2 | 13 | TRBV28 | NA | TRBD1 | TGTGCCAGCAGTAGACAGGGGAACTATGGCTACACCTTC | CASSRQGNYGYTF
TRBJ1-4 | 13 | TRBV28 | NA | NA | TGTGCCAGCAGTTTTGGGGGGGATGAAAAACTGTTTTTT | CASSFGGDEKLFF
TRBJ2-5 | 17 | TRBV24-1 | NA | NA | TGTGCCACCAGTGATTTGGGCAGGGAGGTAGGTCAAGAGACCCAGTACTTC | CATSDLGREVGQETQYF
TRBJ1-1 | 15 | TRBV11-3 | NA | NA | TGTGCCAGCAGCCCCGGGGGGACTACCACCGGTGAAGCTTTCTTT | CASSPGGTTTGEAFF
TRBJ1-2 | 15 | TRBV4-1 | NA | TRBD1 | TGCGCCAGCAGCCAAGACGGACAGGGGGCCTGGGGCTACACCTTC | CASSQDGQGAWGYTF
TRBJ2-7 | 14 | TRBV21-1 | NA | NA | TGTGCCAGCAGCCCTCGGAGCTCCGGCCCCGAGCAGTACTTC | CASSPRSSGPEQYF
TRBJ1-2 | 14 | TRBV2 | once | TRBD1 | TGTGCCAGCAGGGGGACAGTAGCTAACTATGGCTACACCTTC | CASRGTVANYGYTF
TRBJ1-5 | 15 | TRBV28 | NA | NA | TGTGCCAGCACCTCGGTTGGGGGCGGCAATCAGCCCCAGCATTTT | CASTSVGGGNQPQHF
TRBJ2-1 | 14 | TRBV28 | once | TRBD2 | TGTGCCAGCACGGGGACTAGCAGTCGCAATGAGCAGTTCTTC | CASTGTSSRNEQFF
TRBJ2-1 | 17 | TRBV4-3 | NA | TRBD1 | TGCGCCAGCAGCCAGGGGGTCCGGGACAGGGGTTACAATGAGCAGTTCTTC | CASSQGVRDRGYNEQFF